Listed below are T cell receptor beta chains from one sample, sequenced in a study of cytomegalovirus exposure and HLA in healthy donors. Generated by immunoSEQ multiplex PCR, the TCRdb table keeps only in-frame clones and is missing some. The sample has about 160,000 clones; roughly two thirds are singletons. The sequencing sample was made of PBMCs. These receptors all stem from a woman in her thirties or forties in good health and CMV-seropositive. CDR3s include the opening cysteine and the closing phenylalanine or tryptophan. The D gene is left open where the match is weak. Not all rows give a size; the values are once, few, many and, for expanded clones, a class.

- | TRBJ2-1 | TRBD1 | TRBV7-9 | TGTGCCAGCTACAGGGGGACCTACAATGAGCAGTTCTTC | CASYRGTYNEQFF
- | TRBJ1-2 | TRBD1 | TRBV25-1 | TGTGCCAGCAGGGAGGACAGGGGGCCATATGGCTACACCTTC | CASREDRGPYGYTF
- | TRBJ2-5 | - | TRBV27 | TGTGCCAGCAGTTGGACAGTCCAAGAGACCCAGTACTTC | CASSWTVQETQYF
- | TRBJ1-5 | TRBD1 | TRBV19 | TGTGCCAGTAGCGGACAGGGTGGCCAGCCCCAGCATTTT | CASSGQGGQPQHF
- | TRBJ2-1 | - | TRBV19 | TGTGCCAGTAGTATCAGGCGGGACGGGATCTACAATGAGCAGTTCTTC | CASSIRRDGIYNEQFF
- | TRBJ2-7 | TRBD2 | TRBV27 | TGTGCCAGCGGGACTACCAGGGAGGTTAACGAGCAGTACTTC | CASGTTREVNEQYF
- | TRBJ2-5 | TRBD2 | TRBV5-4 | TGTGCCAGCAGCTGGGAGGGCCAAGAGACCCAGTACTTC | CASSWEGQETQYF
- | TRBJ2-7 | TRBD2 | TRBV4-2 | TGTGCCAGCAGCCAAGATTCAACTAGCGGGAGGACCGTCTCCTACGAGCAGTACTTC | CASSQDSTSGRTVSYEQYF
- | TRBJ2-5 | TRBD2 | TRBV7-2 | TGTGCCAGCAGCCCCGGGTCTAGCGGGAGTTCAGAGACCCAGTACTTC | CASSPGSSGSSETQYF
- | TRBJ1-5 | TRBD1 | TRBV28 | TGTGCCAGCAGGTCGAACCTGGGACAGGGGGTTGGTCAGCCCCAGCATTTT | CASRSNLGQGVGQPQHF
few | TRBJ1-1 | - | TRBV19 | TGTGCCAGTAGTAGTACAGGGAACACTGAAGCTTTCTTT | CASSSTGNTEAFF
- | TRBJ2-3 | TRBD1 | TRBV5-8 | TGTGCCAGCAGCGAAATGGGACAGGGGGCGAGCACAGATACGCAGTATTTT | CASSEMGQGASTDTQYF
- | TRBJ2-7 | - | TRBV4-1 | TGCGCCAGCAGCCAAGGCCAGGGTGGTGCGTACGAGCAGTACTTC | CASSQGQGGAYEQYF
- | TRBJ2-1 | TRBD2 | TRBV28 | TGTGCCAGCAGTCCGCGACTAGCGGGGAACAATGAGCAGTTCTTC | CASSPRLAGNNEQFF
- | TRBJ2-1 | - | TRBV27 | TGTGCCAGCAGTTTCCGGAAGGGGCTTTACAATGAGCAGTTCTTC | CASSFRKGLYNEQFF
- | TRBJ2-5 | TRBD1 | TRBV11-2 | TGTGCCAGCAGCCCCCTCAGGGGGAGAGAGACCCAGTACTTC | CASSPLRGRETQYF
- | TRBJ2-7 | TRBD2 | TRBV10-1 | TGCGCCAGCAGTGAGTTGTGGACTAGCGCGAGCTCCTACGAGCAGTACTTC | CASSELWTSASSYEQYF
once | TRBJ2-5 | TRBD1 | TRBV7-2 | TGTGCCAGCAGCTTCTCCGGGACAGGGAGGACCCAGTACTTC | CASSFSGTGRTQYF
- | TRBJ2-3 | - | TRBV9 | TGTGCCAGCAGCATAAGAACGGCAGATACGCAGTATTTT | CASSIRTADTQYF
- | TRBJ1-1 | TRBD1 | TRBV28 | TGTGCCAGCAGTTCTACTTCAGGGGGCAAAGTAACTGAAGCTTTCTTT | CASSSTSGGKVTEAFF
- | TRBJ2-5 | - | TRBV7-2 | TGTGCCAGCAGCTTAGCGAGGGGGGAGACCCAGTACTTC | CASSLARGETQYF
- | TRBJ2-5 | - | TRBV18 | TGTGCCAGCTCACCAGGCAGGTCTTTTGAGACCCAGTACTTC | CASSPGRSFETQYF
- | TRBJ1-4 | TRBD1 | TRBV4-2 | TGTGCCAGCAGCCAGACTACCGGGACAGGAAATCGGGCAACTAATGAAAAACTGTTTTTT | CASSQTTGTGNRATNEKLFF
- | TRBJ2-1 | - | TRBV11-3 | TGTGCCAACTCCATGGACAGATTGCACTACAATGAGCAGTTCTTC | CANSMDRLHYNEQFF
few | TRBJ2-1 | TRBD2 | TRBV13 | TGTGCCAGCACCCCGACTAGCGGAGAGGGGGAGCAGTTCTTC | CASTPTSGEGEQFF
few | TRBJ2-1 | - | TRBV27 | TGTGCCAGCGGACTTTACAATGAGCAGTTCTTC | CASGLYNEQFF
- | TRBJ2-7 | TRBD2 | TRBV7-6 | TGTGCCAGCAGCTTGTCTAGCGGGGGGACGGACGAGCAGTACTTC | CASSLSSGGTDEQYF
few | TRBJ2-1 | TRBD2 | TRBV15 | TGTGCCACCAGCAGGAGGGACGGGAGGGTGGATGAGCAGTTCTTC | CATSRRDGRVDEQFF
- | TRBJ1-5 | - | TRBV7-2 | TGTGCCAGCAGGGGAGGGGGGGCCGGCAATCAGCCCCAGAATTTT | CASRGGGAGNQPQNF
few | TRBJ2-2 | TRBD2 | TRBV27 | TGTGCCAGCATTAGACTAGCGGGAATTGGCACCGGGGAGCTGTTTTTT | CASIRLAGIGTGELFF
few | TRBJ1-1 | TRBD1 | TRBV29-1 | TGCAGCGTTCGGACAGGGGGAGATCGTAGTGAAGCTTTCTTT | CSVRTGGDRSEAFF
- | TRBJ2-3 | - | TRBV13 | TGTGCCAGCAGCTTAGGGGGAGGCAGCACAGATACGCAGTATTTT | CASSLGGGSTDTQYF
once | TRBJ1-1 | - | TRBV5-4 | TGTGCCAGCAGCTTGGATGCGGGGGGTGTTTCGAACACTGAAGCTTTCTTT | CASSLDAGGVSNTEAFF
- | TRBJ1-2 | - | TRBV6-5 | TGTGCCAGCAGTTACTCTGGGGGCGCTAACTATGGCTACACCTTC | CASSYSGGANYGYTF
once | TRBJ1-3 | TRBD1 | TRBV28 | TGTGCCAGCAGTCGGGACAGAGAGGTCAACACCATATATTTT | CASSRDREVNTIYF
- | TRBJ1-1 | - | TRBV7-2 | TGTGCCAGCAGCATGCTACGGGGTGAAGCTTTCTTT | CASSMLRGEAFF
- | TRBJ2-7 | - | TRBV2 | TGTGCCAGCAGTGTTGACTACGGGGAGCAGTACTTC | CASSVDYGEQYF
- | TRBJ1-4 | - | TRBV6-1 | TGTGCCAGCAGTCCCCTCGGTGAAAAACTGTTTTTT | CASSPLGEKLFF
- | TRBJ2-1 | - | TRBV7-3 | TGTGCCAGCAGCTTAACCCAGGGGCTCAATGAGCAGTTCTTC | CASSLTQGLNEQFF
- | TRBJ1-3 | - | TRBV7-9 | TGTGTCAGCAGCTTCACCGCGTCCTCTGGAAACACCATATATTTT | CVSSFTASSGNTIYF
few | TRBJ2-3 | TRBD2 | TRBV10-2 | TGCGCCAGCAGAGGACTAGCGTTTACAGATACGCAGTATTTT | CASRGLAFTDTQYF